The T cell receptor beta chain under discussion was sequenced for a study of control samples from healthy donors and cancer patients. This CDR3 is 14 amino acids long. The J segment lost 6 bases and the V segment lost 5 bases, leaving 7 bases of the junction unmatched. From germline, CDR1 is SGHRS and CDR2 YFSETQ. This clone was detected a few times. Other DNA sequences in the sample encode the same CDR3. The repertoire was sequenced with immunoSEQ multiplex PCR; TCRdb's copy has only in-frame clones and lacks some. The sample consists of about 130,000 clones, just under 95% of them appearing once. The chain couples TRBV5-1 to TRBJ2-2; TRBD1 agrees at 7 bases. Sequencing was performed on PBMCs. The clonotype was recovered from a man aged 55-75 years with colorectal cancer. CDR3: CASSPDRAAGELFF. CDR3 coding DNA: TGCGCCAGCAGTCCTGACAGGGCGGCCGGGGAGCTGTTTTTT. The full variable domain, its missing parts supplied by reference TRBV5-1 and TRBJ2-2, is KAGVTQTPRYLIKTRGQQVTLSCSPISGHRSVSWYQQTPGQGLQFLFEYFSETQRNKGNFPGRFSGRQFSNSRSEMNVSTLELGDSALYLCASSPDRAAGELFFGEGSRLTVL.